This T cell receptor beta chain was recorded in a study of CD8 T cells in ankylosing spondylitis. Study-wide results and limits: Blood of patients with ankylosing spondylitis appeared to be characterized by a TCR beta motif of eight highly homologous variants. Disease-linked clones had a CD8+ phenotype and relatively low frequency in peripheral blood.

Generation of TCR beta libraries employed quantitative 5'-RACE incorporating molecular barcodes. TCRdb processed the 5' RACE reads anew with MiXCR; each CDR3 protein has one entry. This table has roughly 90,000 distinct CDR3 sequences, around 8.5% appearing once. Per germline, CDR1 SEHNR and CDR2 FQNEAQ (reference sequence). The V end lost 5 bases, the J end lost 8 bases, and 12 bases lay between the germline ends. This CDR3 contains 13 residues. This clonotype was detected a few times. Antigen: not known. The chain employs TRBV7-9 and TRBJ1-4, with D unresolved. The specimen was blood, either unsorted or a sorted T cell fraction (not recorded which). This sequence originates from a male donor with ankylosing spondylitis. The DNA for the CDR3 is TGTGCCAGCAGCGCATCGGTTGAGGAAAAACTGTTTTTT. This gives the protein CASSASVEEKLFF.